These T cell receptor beta chains were read from a single sample in a study of blood T cell repertoires in COVID-19. Assay used: immunoSEQ multiplex PCR; TCRdb lists only in-frame clones, some missing. The repertoire holds 210,000 or so clones, with about 80% as singletons. The specimen was peripheral blood. These receptors originate from a woman aged 80 or older with COVID-19, enrolled during active disease. Both conserved end residues are part of each CDR3. The D gene is left open where the match is weak. Expanded clones get a size class; other rows say once, few or many, or leave the size out.

j_call	v_call	d_call	clone_size	cdr3_aa	cdr3_nt
TRBJ2-2	TRBV19	NA	NA	CASSLGLTASNTGELFF	TGTGCCAGTAGCTTGGGGTTGACAGCTTCGAACACCGGGGAGCTGTTTTTT
TRBJ1-5	TRBV7-8	NA	NA	CASSLGGQTNQPQHF	TGTGCCAGCAGCTTAGGTGGACAGACCAATCAGCCCCAGCATTTT
TRBJ2-5	TRBV7-9	TRBD2	NA	CASSLTSGKETQYF	TGTGCCAGCAGCTTGACTAGCGGGAAAGAGACCCAGTACTTC
TRBJ2-2	TRBV15	NA	NA	CATSRDLGGRTGELFF	TGTGCCACCAGCAGAGATCTAGGGGGTAGAACCGGGGAGCTGTTTTTT
TRBJ1-2	TRBV28	NA	NA	CASSWTYGYTF	TGTGCCAGCAGTTGGACATATGGCTACACCTTC
TRBJ1-5	TRBV7-9	TRBD1	NA	CASSRGTGENQPQHF	TGTGCCAGCAGCAGAGGGACAGGGGAAAATCAGCCCCAGCATTTT
TRBJ1-5	TRBV28	NA	NA	CASRTGTLNQPQHF	TGTGCCAGCAGAACCGGGACACTAAATCAGCCCCAGCATTTT
TRBJ2-5	TRBV3-1/TRBV3-2	TRBD2	NA	CASSPGLAGPQETQYF	TGTGCCAGCAGCCCCGGACTAGCGGGACCCCAAGAGACCCAGTACTTC
TRBJ1-2	TRBV29-1	TRBD1	once	CSVESGTVGGYTF	TGCAGCGTTGAATCCGGGACAGTTGGTGGCTACACCTTC
TRBJ2-1	TRBV10-3	NA	NA	CAISEGPLTNEQFF	TGTGCCATCAGTGAGGGCCCCCTCACCAATGAGCAGTTCTTC
TRBJ1-2	TRBV6-6	NA	NA	CATQGHEDYGYTF	TGTGCCACCCAGGGCCACGAAGACTATGGCTACACCTTC
TRBJ1-1	TRBV10-1	TRBD1	NA	CASSRDRARSTEAFF	TGCGCCAGCAGCCGGGACAGGGCTAGGAGCACTGAAGCTTTCTTT
TRBJ2-2	TRBV27	TRBD1	NA	CASRQMTGLGGELFF	TGTGCCAGCAGGCAGATGACAGGGTTGGGCGGGGAGCTGTTTTTT
TRBJ1-4	TRBV9	NA	NA	CASSPTPFDEKLFF	TGTGCCAGCAGCCCGACACCATTCGATGAAAAACTGTTTTTT
TRBJ1-2	TRBV3-1/TRBV3-2	NA	NA	CASGVREGSGYTF	TGTGCCAGCGGTGTCCGGGAGGGAAGCGGCTACACCTTC
TRBJ2-2	TRBV27	NA	NA	CASSLRRGTGELFF	TGTGCCAGCAGTTTACGCCGGGGCACCGGGGAGCTGTTTTTT
TRBJ1-1	TRBV28	NA	NA	CASSLGGGTNTEAFF	TGTGCCAGCAGTTTGGGTGGAGGAACCAACACTGAAGCTTTCTTT
TRBJ2-5	TRBV6-5	TRBD2	NA	CASGYTSGQETQYF	TGTGCCAGTGGCTATACTAGCGGCCAAGAGACCCAGTACTTC
TRBJ2-3	TRBV7-3	NA	NA	CASSLTPQSTDTQYF	TGTGCCAGCAGCTTAACTCCGCAGAGCACAGATACGCAGTATTTT
TRBJ2-7	TRBV12-3/TRBV12-4	NA	once	CASSSTGSHEQYF	TGTGCCAGCAGCTCGACAGGTAGCCACGAGCAGTACTTC
TRBJ2-3	TRBV2	TRBD1	NA	CASSEWGQSGDTQYF	TGTGCCAGCAGTGAATGGGGACAGTCGGGGGATACGCAGTATTTT
TRBJ2-1	TRBV14	NA	NA	CASSWTGLNNEQFF	TGTGCCAGCAGCTGGACAGGACTAAACAATGAGCAGTTCTTC
TRBJ2-3	TRBV7-9	TRBD2	once	CASRKGLAGSVVADTQYF	TGTGCCAGCAGGAAAGGACTAGCGGGATCTGTCGTAGCAGATACGCAGTATTTT
TRBJ1-3	TRBV3-1/TRBV3-2	NA	NA	CASSHGQTMLGNTIYF	TGTGCCAGCAGCCATGGACAGACTATGCTTGGAAACACCATATATTTT
TRBJ1-1	TRBV10-3	NA	few	CAISESTDAEAFF	TGTGCCATCAGTGAGTCGACAGACGCTGAAGCTTTCTTT
TRBJ2-3	TRBV5-1	TRBD1	NA	CASSWGTGSDTQYF	TGCGCCAGCAGCTGGGGGACAGGGTCAGATACGCAGTATTTT
TRBJ1-2	TRBV6-1	NA	NA	CASSEPGWYGYTF	TGTGCCAGCAGTGAGCCCGGGTGGTATGGCTACACCTTC
TRBJ2-7	TRBV7-5	NA	NA	CVRSLVRGGRGSEQYF	TGTGTCAGAAGCTTAGTTAGGGGCGGGAGGGGATCCGAGCAGTACTTC